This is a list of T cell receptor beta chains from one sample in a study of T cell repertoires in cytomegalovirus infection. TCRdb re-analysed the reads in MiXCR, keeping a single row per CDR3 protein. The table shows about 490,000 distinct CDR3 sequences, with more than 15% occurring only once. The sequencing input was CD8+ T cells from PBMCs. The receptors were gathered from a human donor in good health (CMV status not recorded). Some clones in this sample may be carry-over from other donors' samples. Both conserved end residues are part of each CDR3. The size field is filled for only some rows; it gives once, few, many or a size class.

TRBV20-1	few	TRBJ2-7	CSARVRRGGSYF
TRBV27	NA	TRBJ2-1	CASRPTGVLSYNEQFF
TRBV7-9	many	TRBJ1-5	CASSRGGAEQPQHF
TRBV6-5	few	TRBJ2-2	CASSYSPGNTGELFF
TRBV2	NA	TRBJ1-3	CASSEALRISGNTIYF
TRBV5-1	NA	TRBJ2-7	CASSPGRGLRYEQYF
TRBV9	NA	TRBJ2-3	CASTGTATDTQYF
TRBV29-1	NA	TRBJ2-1	CSVLGLNNNEQFF
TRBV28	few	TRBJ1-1	CASSLLRAAEAFF
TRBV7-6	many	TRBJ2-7	CASSLGEGPPYEQYF
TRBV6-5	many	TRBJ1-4	CASSYGRGDEKLFF
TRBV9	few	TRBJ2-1	CASSVEAGGPMPYNEQFF
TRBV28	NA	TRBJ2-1	CASSLTHDEQFF
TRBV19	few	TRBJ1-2	CASIRGIYEDGYTF
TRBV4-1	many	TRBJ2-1	CASSQDARSYNEQFF
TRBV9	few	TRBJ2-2	CASSVPRGRDTGELFF
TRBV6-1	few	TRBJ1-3	CASSEVRGVGNTIYF
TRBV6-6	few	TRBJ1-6	CASSYPRGGFSYNSPLHF
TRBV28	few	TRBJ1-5	CASHYRGDQPQHF
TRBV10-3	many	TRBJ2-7	CAISESGGANPYEQYF
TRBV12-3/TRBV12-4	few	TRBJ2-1	CASSLSPRIYNEQFF
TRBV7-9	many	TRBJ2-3	CASSSTSGDNTQYF
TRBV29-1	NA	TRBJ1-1	CSVSRTSLMGTEAFF
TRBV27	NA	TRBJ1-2	CASFSPDKYGSTF
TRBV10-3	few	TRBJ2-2	CAISQGWSSTGELFF
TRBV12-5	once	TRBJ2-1	CASGLVSVIVAFPYNEQFF